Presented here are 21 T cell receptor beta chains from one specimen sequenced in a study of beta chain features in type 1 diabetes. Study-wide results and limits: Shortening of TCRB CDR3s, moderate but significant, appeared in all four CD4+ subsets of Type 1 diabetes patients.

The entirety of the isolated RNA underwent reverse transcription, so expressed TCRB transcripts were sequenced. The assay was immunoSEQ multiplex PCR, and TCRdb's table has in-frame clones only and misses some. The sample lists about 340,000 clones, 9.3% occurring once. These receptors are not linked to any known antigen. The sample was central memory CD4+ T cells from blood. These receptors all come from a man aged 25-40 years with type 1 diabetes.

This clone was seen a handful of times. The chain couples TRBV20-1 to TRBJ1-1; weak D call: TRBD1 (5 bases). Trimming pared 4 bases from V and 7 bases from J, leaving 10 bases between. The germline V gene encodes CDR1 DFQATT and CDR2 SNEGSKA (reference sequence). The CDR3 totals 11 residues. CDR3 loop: CSAMRRGEAFF. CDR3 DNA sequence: TGCAGTGCTATGAGGAGGGGTGAAGCTTTCTTT.

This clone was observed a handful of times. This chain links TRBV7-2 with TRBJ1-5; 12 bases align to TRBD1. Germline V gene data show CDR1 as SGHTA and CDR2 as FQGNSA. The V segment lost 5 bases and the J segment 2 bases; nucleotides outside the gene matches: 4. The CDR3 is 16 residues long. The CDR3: CASSGTGGFGNQPQHF. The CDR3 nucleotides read TGTGCCAGCAGCGGGACAGGGGGCTTCGGCAATCAGCCCCAGCATTTT. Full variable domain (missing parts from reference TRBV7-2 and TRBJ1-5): GAGVSQSPSNKVTEKGKDVELRCDPISGHTALYWYRQSLGQGLEFLIYFQGNSAPDKSGLPSDRFSAERTGGSVSTLTIQRTQQEDSAVYLCASSGTGGFGNQPQHFGDGTRLSIL.

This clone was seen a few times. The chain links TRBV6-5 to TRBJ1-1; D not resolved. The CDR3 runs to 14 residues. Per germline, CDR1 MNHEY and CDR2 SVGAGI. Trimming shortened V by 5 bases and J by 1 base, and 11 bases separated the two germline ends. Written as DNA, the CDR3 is TGTGCCAGCAGTGAAAGGGTCGGGAACACTGAAGCTTTCTTT. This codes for CASSERVGNTEAFF.

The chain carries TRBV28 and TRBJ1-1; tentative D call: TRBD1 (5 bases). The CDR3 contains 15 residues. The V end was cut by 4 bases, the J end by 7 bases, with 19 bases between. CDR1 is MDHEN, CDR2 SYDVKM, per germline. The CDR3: CASSSGSGFNVEAFF. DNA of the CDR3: TGTGCCAGCAGTTCAGGGTCTGGATTTAATGTTGAAGCTTTCTTT.

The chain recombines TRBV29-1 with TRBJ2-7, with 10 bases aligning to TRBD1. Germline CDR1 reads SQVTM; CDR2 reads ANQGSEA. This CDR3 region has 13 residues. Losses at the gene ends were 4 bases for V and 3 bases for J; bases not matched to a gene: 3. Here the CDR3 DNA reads TGCAGCGTTGGGAGGACAGGGGGCTACGAGCAGTACTTC. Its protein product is CSVGRTGGYEQYF.

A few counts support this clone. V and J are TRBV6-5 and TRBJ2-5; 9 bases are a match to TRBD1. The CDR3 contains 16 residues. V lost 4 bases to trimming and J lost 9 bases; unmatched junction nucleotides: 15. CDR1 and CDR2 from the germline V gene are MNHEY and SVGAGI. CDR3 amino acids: CASSSPGQGSGVAQYF. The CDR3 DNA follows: TGTGCCAGCAGTTCCCCGGGACAGGGTTCCGGTGTGGCCCAGTACTTC.

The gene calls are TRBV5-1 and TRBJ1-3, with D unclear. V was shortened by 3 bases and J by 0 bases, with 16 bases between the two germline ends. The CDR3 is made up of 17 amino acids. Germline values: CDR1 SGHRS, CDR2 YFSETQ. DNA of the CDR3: TGCGCCAGCAGCTCGGGTGGACTTTTCGGCTCTGGAAACACCATATATTTT. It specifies CASSSGGLFGSGNTIYF.

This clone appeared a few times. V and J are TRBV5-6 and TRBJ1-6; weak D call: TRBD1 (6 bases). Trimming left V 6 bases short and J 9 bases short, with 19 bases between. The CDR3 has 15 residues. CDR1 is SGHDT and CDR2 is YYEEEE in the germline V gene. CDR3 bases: TGTGCCAGCAAACCACAACAGGGAACTCTTTCACCCCTCCACTTT. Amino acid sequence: CASKPQQGTLSPLHF.

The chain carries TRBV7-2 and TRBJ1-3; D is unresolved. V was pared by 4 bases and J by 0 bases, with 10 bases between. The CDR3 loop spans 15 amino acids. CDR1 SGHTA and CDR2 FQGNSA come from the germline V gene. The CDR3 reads CASSSPFSSGNTIYF. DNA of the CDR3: TGTGCCAGCAGCTCCCCGTTTAGCTCTGGAAACACCATATATTTT.

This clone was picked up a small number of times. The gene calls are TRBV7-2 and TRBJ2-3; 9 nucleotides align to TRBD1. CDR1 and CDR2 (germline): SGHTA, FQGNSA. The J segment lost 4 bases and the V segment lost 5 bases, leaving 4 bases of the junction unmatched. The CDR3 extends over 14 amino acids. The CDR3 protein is CASSPDRGSDTQYF. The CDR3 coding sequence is TGTGCCAGCAGCCCGGACAGGGGCTCAGATACGCAGTATTTT.

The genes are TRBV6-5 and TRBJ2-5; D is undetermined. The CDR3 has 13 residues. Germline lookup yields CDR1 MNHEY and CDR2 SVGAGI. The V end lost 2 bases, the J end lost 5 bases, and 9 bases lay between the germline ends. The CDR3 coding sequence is TGTGCCAGCAGTTACGACCTGGTGGAGACCCAGTACTTC. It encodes CASSYDLVETQYF.

As DNA, the CDR3 is TGTGCCAGCAGTATCGGAACGGGGAACTCCTACGAGCAGTACTTC. Its protein is CASSIGTGNSYEQYF. V is TRBV6-6 and J is TRBJ2-7, with D possibly matching TRBD2 (5 bases). CDR3 length equals 15 residues. V was pared by 5 bases and J by 0 bases, with 14 bases between. The germline V gene has CDR1 MNHNY and CDR2 SVGAGI (reference sequence).

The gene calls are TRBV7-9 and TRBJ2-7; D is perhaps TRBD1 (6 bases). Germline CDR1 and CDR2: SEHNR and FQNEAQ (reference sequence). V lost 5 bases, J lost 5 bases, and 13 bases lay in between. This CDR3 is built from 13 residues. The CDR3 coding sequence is TGTGCCAGCAGCACCAGGGGCTGGGACGAGCAGTACTTC. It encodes CASSTRGWDEQYF.

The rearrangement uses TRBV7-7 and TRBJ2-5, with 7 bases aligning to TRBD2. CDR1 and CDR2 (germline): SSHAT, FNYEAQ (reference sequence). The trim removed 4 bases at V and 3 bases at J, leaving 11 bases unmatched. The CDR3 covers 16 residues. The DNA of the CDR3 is TGTGCCAGCAGCTCCCGGGAAGCGGGGCGGGAAGAGACCCAGTACTTC. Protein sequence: CASSSREAGREETQYF. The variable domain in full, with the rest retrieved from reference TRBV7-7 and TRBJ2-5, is GAGVSQSPRYKVTKRGQDVTLRCDPISSHATLYWYQQALGQGPEFLTYFNYEAQPDKSGLPSDRFSAERPEGSISTLTIQRTEQRDSAMYRCASSSREAGREETQYFGPGTRLLVL.

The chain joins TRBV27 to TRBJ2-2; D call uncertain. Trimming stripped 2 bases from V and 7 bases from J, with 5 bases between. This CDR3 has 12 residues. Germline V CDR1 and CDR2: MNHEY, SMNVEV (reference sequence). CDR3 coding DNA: TGTGCCAGCAGTTTAAGGTTCGGGGAGCTGTTTTTT. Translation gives CASSLRFGELFF.

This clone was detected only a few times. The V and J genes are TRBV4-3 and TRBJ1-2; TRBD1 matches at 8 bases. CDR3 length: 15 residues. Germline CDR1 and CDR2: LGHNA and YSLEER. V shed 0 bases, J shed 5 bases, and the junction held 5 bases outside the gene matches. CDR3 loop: CASSQETGAVYGYTF. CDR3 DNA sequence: TGCGCCAGCAGCCAAGAGACAGGGGCCGTTTATGGCTACACCTTC.

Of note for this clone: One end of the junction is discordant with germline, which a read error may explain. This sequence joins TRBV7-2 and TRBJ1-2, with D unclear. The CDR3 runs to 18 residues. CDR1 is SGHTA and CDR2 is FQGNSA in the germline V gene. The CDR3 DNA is TGTGCCAGCACCTTAAACCCTGATGGGATCGGGAGACTCTATGGCTACACCTTC. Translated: CASTLNPDGIGRLYGYTF.

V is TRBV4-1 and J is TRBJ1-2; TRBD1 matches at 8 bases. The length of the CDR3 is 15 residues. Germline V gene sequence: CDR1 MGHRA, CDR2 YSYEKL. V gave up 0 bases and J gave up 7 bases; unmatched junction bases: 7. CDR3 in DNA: TGCGCCAGCAGCCAAGATGGGCAGGGGGCCATTGGCTACACCTTC. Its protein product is CASSQDGQGAIGYTF.

The CDR3 spells CASRPSGAEGETQYF. The CDR3 DNA reads TGTGCCAGCAGACCCAGCGGGGCCGAGGGGGAGACCCAGTACTTC. The chain has TRBV11-2 and TRBJ2-5; 7 bases fit TRBD2. Germline V gives CDR1 SGHAT, CDR2 FQNNGV. CDR3 length: 15 amino acids. The V segment lost 6 bases and the J segment 5 bases; nucleotides outside the gene matches: 12.

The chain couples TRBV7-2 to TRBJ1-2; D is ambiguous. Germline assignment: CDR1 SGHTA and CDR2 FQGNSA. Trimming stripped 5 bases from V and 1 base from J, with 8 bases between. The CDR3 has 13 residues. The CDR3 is CASSVQSNYGYTF. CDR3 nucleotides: TGTGCCAGCAGCGTACAGAGTAACTATGGCTACACCTTC.

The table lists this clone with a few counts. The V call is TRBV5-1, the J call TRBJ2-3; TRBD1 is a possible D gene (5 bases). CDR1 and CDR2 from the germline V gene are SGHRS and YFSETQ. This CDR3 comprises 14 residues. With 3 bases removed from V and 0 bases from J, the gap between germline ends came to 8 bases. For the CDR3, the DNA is TGCGCCAGCAGCTCAGGGTTTAGCACAGATACGCAGTATTTT. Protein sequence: CASSSGFSTDTQYF.